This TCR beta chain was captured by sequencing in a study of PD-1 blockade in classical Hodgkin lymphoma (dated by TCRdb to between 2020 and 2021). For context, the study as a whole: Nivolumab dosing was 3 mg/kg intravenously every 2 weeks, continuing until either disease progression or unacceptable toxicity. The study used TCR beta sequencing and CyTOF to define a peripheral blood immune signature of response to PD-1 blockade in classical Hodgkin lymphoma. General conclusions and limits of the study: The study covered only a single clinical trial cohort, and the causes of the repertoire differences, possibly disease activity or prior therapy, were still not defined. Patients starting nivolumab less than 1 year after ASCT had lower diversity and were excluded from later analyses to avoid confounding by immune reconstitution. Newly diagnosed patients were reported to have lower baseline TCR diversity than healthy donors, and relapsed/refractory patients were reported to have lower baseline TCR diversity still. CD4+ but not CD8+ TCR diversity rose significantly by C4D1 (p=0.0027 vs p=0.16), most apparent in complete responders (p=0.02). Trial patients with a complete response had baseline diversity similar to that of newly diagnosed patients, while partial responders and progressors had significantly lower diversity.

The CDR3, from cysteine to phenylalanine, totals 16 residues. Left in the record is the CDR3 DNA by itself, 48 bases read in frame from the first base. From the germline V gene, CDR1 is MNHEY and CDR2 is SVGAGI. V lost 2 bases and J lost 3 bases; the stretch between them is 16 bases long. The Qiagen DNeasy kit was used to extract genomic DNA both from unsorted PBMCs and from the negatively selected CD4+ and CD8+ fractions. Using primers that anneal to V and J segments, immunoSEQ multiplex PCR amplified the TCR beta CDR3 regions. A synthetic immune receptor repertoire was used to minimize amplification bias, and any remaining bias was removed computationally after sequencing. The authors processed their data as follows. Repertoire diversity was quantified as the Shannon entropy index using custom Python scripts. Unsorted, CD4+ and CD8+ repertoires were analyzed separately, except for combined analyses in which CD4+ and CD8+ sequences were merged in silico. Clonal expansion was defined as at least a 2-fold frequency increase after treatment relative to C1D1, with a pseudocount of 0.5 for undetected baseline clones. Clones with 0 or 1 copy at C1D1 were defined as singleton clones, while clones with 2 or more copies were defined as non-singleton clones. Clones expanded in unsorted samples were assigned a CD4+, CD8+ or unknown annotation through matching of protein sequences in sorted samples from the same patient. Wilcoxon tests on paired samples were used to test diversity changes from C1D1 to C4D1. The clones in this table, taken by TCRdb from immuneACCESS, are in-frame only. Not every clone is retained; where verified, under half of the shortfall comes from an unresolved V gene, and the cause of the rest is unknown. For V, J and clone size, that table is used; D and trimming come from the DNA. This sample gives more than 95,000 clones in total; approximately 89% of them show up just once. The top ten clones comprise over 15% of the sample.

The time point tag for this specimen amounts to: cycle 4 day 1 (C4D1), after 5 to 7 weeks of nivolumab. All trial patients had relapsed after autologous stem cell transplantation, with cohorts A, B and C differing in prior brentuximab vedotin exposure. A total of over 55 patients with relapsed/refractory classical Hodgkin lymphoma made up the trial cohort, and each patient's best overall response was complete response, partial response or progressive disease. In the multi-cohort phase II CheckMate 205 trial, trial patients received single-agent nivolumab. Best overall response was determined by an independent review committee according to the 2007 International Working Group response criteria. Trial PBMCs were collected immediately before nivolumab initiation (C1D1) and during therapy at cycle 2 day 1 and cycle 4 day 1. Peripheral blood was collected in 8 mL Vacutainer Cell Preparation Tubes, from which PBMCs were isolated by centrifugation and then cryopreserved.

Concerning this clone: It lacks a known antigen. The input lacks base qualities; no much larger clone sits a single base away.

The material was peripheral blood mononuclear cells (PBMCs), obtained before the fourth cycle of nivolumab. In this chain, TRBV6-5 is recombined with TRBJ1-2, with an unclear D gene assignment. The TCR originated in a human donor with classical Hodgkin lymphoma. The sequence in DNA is TGTGCCAGCAGTTACGATAGGGCAACTTGGGACTATGGCTACACCTTC. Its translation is CASSYDRATWDYGYTF.